The 17 T cell receptor beta chains given below trace back to one sample, sequenced in a study of cytomegalovirus exposure and HLA in healthy donors. The primer mix had 60 Vbeta and 13 Jbeta primers. Profiling relied on immunoSEQ multiplex PCR, and the TCRdb table lists in-frame clones only, not all of them. The sample lists tens of thousands of clones; around 77% were seen once. Sequencing was done on a sample of PBMCs. Receptor source: a man aged 25 to 45 in good health and CMV-seronegative.

The V and J genes are TRBV5-6 and TRBJ1-6; 8 bases fit TRBD1. Germline V gene lookup returns CDR1 SGHDT and CDR2 YYEEEE. The CDR3 runs 18 residues. V trimming: 0 bases; J trimming: 3 bases; junction bases outside the gene matches: 8. CDR3 nucleotide sequence: TGTGCCAGCAGCTTGGGATCCCAGGGGGCGAACTATAATTCACCCCTCCACTTT. Residues: CASSLGSQGANYNSPLHF.

The CDR3 DNA reads as TGCGCCAGCAGCCAAACCTATAGCGGGAGGCCGAACACCGGGGAGCTGTTTTTT. This sequence encodes CASSQTYSGRPNTGELFF. The chain combines TRBV4-1 with TRBJ2-2; TRBD2 matches at 10 bases. The CDR3 consists of 18 residues. Germline V CDR1 and CDR2: MGHRA, YSYEKL. The V gene end was trimmed by 2 bases and the J gene end by 0 bases; junction bases not matched to a gene: 6.

CDR3 residues: CASSFAGDVGNTIYF. In nucleotides, the CDR3 is TGTGCCAGCAGCTTTGCGGGGGACGTAGGAAACACCATATATTTT. The chain uses TRBV11-2 and TRBJ1-3, with D possibly TRBD1 on 5 matching bases. V dropped 3 bases and J dropped 4 bases, with 13 bases sitting between them. Per germline, CDR1 SGHAT and CDR2 FQNNGV. This CDR3 is built from 15 residues. Full variable domain (outside the CDR3, taken from reference TRBV11-2 and TRBJ1-3): EAGVAQSPRYKIIEKRQSVAFWCNPISGHATLYWYQQILGQGPKLLIQFQNNGVVDDSQLPKDRFSAERLKGVDSTLKIQPAKLEDSAVYLCASSFAGDVGNTIYFGEGSWLTVV.

This chain connects TRBV10-3 to TRBJ2-1, with 8 bases identical to TRBD2. The CDR3 contains 15 residues. Trimming took 1 base from V and 10 from J; bases not matched to a gene: 9. The germline V gene encodes CDR1 ENHRY and CDR2 SYGVKD. CDR3 DNA sequence: TGTGCCATCAGTGAGTTGACAGCGGGGGTGAAGGAGCAGTTCTTC. Translated, it gives CAISELTAGVKEQFF.

The chain couples TRBV27 to TRBJ1-2; TRBD1 matches 8 bases. The CDR3 consists of 15 residues. CDR1 MNHEY and CDR2 SMNVEV come from the germline V gene (reference sequence). The junction had 10 bases not matched to a gene; V was cut back by 6 bases and J by 4 bases. Here the CDR3 reads CASRAPLTGAYGYTF. Here the CDR3 DNA reads TGTGCCAGCAGGGCCCCATTGACAGGGGCCTATGGCTACACCTTC.

There are a few counts of this clone. Here the CDR3 reads CASSLTHSSGNTIYF. The CDR3 nucleotides are TGTGCCAGCAGTTTGACACATAGCTCTGGAAACACCATATATTTT. The chain is built from TRBV27 and TRBJ1-3; D gene unclear. Deletions cut 3 bases from V and 0 bases from J, with 9 bases between. The CDR3 contains 15 residues. Germline CDR1 and CDR2: MNHEY and SMNVEV (reference sequence).

This clone occurred a few times. The rearrangement links TRBV28 to TRBJ1-1, with TRBD1 matching over 8 bases. Germline V lookup: CDR1 MDHEN, CDR2 SYDVKM. Losses at the gene ends were 4 bases for V and 0 bases for J; bases not matched to a gene: 10. The CDR3 length is 17 residues. In DNA, the CDR3 is TGTGCCAGCAGTTACCCCCCTGGACAGGGACTGAACACTGAAGCTTTCTTT. Translated: CASSYPPGQGLNTEAFF.

The rearrangement links TRBV15 to TRBJ2-1, with 8 bases fitting TRBD1. The CDR3 spans 14 residues. V trimming: 1 base; J trimming: 9 bases; junction bases outside the gene matches: 5. Germline V gene data show CDR1 as LNHNV and CDR2 as YYDKDF (reference sequence). The CDR3 region is CATSRVTGGREQFF. CDR3 DNA: TGTGCCACCAGCAGAGTAACAGGGGGGCGTGAGCAGTTCTTC.

The DNA for the CDR3 is TGTGCCAGCAGCTTAGTTTCTAGCCCCCACTACGAGCAGTACTTC. This codes for CASSLVSSPHYEQYF. The rearrangement uses TRBV7-9 and TRBJ2-7; tentative D call: TRBD2 (5 bases). The CDR3 has 15 residues. From germline, CDR1 is SEHNR and CDR2 FQNEAQ (reference sequence). Trimming stripped 1 base from V and 3 bases from J, with 13 bases between. Using reference TRBV7-9 and TRBJ2-7 for the parts outside the CDR3, the full variable domain is DTGVSQNPRHKITKRGQNVTFRCDPISEHNRLYWYRQTLGQGPEFLTYFQNEAQLEKSRLLSDRFSAERPKGSFSTLEIQRTEQGDSAMYLCASSLVSSPHYEQYFGPGTRLTVT.

The V gene is TRBV4-2, the J gene TRBJ2-3, with 9 bases lining up with TRBD1. Germline V CDR1 and CDR2: LGHNA, YNFKEQ. The CDR3 length is 15 residues. The J segment lost 4 bases and the V segment lost 2 bases, leaving 4 bases of the junction unmatched. The CDR3 nucleotides are TGTGCCAGCAGCCAACCCACAGGGGGCTCAGATACGCAGTATTTT. It yields the protein CASSQPTGGSDTQYF.

The CDR3 here is CASSLGLGSSSNQPQHF. The CDR3 coding sequence is TGTGCCAGCAGCTTAGGTCTCGGGAGCAGCAGCAATCAGCCCCAGCATTTT. This chain uses TRBV7-9 with TRBJ1-5; no clear D gene. Germline values: CDR1 SEHNR, CDR2 FQNEAQ (reference sequence). V lost 1 base to trimming and J lost 1 base, with 14 bases between them. The CDR3 sequence is 17 residues long.

V gene TRBV5-1 combines with J gene TRBJ1-1; possible D gene TRBD1, 5 bases. The germline V gene encodes CDR1 SGHRS and CDR2 YFSETQ. V gave up 4 bases and J gave up 2 bases, with 18 bases separating them. This CDR3 contains 16 residues. This CDR3 reads CASSPVGGWGNTEAFF. The CDR3 DNA reads as TGCGCCAGCAGCCCCGTGGGGGGATGGGGAAACACTGAAGCTTTCTTT. Using reference TRBV5-1 and TRBJ1-1 for the parts outside the CDR3, the full variable domain is KAGVTQTPRYLIKTRGQQVTLSCSPISGHRSVSWYQQTPGQGLQFLFEYFSETQRNKGNFPGRFSGRQFSNSRSEMNVSTLELGDSALYLCASSPVGGWGNTEAFFGQGTRLTVV.

CDR3 sequence (DNA): TGTGCCAGCAGCTCCCTAGCGGGGGGACCGTATCGCGCGCAGTATTTT. Translated: CASSSLAGGPYRAQYF. The chain links TRBV7-2 to TRBJ2-3, with 11 bases aligning to TRBD2. The ends lost 4 bases at V and 10 bases at J; junction bases unmatched: 13. Germline CDR1 SGHTA, CDR2 FQGNSA. The CDR3 contains 16 residues. Full variable domain (rest looked up from reference TRBV7-2 and TRBJ2-3): GAGVSQSPSNKVTEKGKDVELRCDPISGHTALYWYRQSLGQGLEFLIYFQGNSAPDKSGLPSDRFSAERTGGSVSTLTIQRTQQEDSAVYLCASSSLAGGPYRAQYFGPGTRLTVL.

CDR3 loop: CAWLVGGGVGKLFF. CDR3 DNA: TGTGCCTGGCTCGTAGGGGGGGGCGTGGGAAAACTGTTTTTT. The V and J genes are TRBV30 and TRBJ1-4; D may be TRBD1 (6 bases). CDR3 length: 14 residues. Germline CDR1 is GTSNPN and CDR2 is SVGIG (reference sequence). Trimming took 5 bases from V and 10 from J, leaving 20 bases between them.

The rearrangement uses TRBV7-2 and TRBJ1-4; D not resolved. There are 13 residues in the CDR3. In germline, CDR1 is SGHTA, CDR2 FQGNSA. The V end lost 2 bases, the J end lost 4 bases, and 5 bases lay between the germline ends. The CDR3 loop is CASSLRYNEKLFF. CDR3 in DNA: TGTGCCAGCAGCTTACGTTATAATGAAAAACTGTTTTTT.

The chain is built from TRBV30 and TRBJ1-2; no clear D gene. Trimming pared 1 base from V and 4 bases from J, leaving 16 bases between. The germline CDR1 and CDR2 sequences are GTSNPN and SVGIG (reference sequence). The CDR3 extends over 15 amino acids. This chain's CDR3 is CAWSAPLARIYGYTF. DNA of the CDR3: TGTGCCTGGAGTGCCCCCCTTGCCAGAATCTATGGCTACACCTTC.

The chain employs TRBV27 and TRBJ1-1; TRBD1 might be the D (5 bases). CDR1 is MNHEY and CDR2 is SMNVEV in the germline V gene (reference sequence). This CDR3 has 14 amino acids. Trimming took off 0 bases at V and 4 bases at J, with 9 bases between the two ends. The CDR3 DNA reads TGTGCCAGCAGTTTATCGGTGGGGGGCACTGAAGCTTTCTTT. It translates to CASSLSVGGTEAFF.